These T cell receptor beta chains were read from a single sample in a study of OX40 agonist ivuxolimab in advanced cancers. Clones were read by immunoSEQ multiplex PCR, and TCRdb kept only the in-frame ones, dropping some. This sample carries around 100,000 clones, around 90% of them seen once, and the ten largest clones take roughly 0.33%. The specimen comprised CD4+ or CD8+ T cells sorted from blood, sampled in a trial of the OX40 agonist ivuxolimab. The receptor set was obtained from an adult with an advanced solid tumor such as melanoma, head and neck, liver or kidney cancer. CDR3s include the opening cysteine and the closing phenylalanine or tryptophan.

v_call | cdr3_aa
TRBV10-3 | CAISDRPGADTQYF
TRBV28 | CASSSTRRLAGTQYF
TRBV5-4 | CASSLGKVNTQYF
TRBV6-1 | CASRTGTSGSNEQFF
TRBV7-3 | CASSSRSGSGDTQYF
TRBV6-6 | CASSYVKIYGYTF
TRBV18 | CASSPPGDYGYTF
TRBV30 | CAIPTGGRTEAFF
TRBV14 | CARSIAYTSYEQYF
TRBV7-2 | CASSLGSQYGYTF
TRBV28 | CASSLTAGGTEAFF
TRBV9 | CASSVVGGYEQYF
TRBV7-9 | CASSLGLAGGPDTQYF
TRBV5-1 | CASSPATFGETQYF
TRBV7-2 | CASSLGPATNTEAFF
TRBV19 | CASSMEGPGRAPYNEQFF
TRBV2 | CASSEVRLPYEQYF
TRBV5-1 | CASSFGTGTHEQYF
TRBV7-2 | CASSLEVWEKLFF